This T cell receptor beta chain emerged from a study of identical twins. Points from the study as a whole: Models underestimated how often monozygotic twins shared out-of-frame TCR alpha. Cross-sectional statistics underpinned the conclusions; the same donors were not followed.

The sample holds a few counts of this clonotype. Its antigen is still unknown. The CDR3 totals 18 residues. Germline trimming cut 5 bases from V and 5 bases from J; bases unmatched to any gene: 12. From germline, CDR1 is SGHAT and CDR2 FQDESV (reference sequence). TCRdb reprocessed the 5' RACE reads via MiXCR and lists one record per CDR3 protein. This table has hundreds of thousands of distinct CDR3 sequences, 10% to 15% appearing once. These data were likewise used in another study, on yellow fever vaccine responses in identical twins.

The receptor was isolated from a woman in her late teens or twenties in good health. This chain connects TRBV11-1 to TRBJ2-5; TRBD2 matches 15 bases. The sequencing sample was made of PBMCs. The CDR3 DNA follows: TGTGCCAGCAGCGCCCTGGGGACTAGCGGGAGGACGCGGGAGACCCAGTACTTC. Translation: CASSALGTSGRTRETQYF.